Presented here are 20 T cell receptor beta chains from one specimen sequenced in a study of blood T cell repertoires in COVID-19. Generated by immunoSEQ multiplex PCR, the TCRdb table keeps only in-frame clones and is missing some. The sample shows roughly 350,000 clones, around 87% of them seen only once. Material: peripheral blood. The receptors derive from a woman aged 25 to 39 with COVID-19, enrolled during active disease.

The V call is TRBV6-5, the J call TRBJ1-2; D is possibly TRBD1 (5 bases). Germline V gene data show CDR1 as MNHEY and CDR2 as SVGAGI. There are 12 residues in the CDR3. The germline V and J ends were trimmed by 8 bases and 4 bases, with 11 bases remaining between them. The CDR3 sequence is CASAREGYGYTF. The CDR3 DNA is TGTGCCAGCGCCAGGGAAGGCTATGGCTACACCTTC.

The gene calls are TRBV5-1 and TRBJ2-2, with TRBD2 as a possible D gene (5 bases). From germline, CDR1 is SGHRS and CDR2 YFSETQ. The V gene lost 1 base and the J gene lost 0 bases, with 19 bases spanning the gap. The length of the CDR3 is 19 residues. The CDR3 DNA reads as TGCGCCAGCAGCTTGTCGTGGCTGGAGGCCAACCCGAACACCGGGGAGCTGTTTTTT. Its protein is CASSLSWLEANPNTGELFF. Drawing the rest from reference TRBV5-1 and TRBJ2-2, the complete variable domain is KAGVTQTPRYLIKTRGQQVTLSCSPISGHRSVSWYQQTPGQGLQFLFEYFSETQRNKGNFPGRFSGRQFSNSRSEMNVSTLELGDSALYLCASSLSWLEANPNTGELFFGEGSRLTVL.

For this clone: It is unclear where the CDR3 begins or ends on the DNA, so no DNA is shown, and the CDR3 is as TCRdb lists it. The chain joins TRBV21-1 to TRBJ2-2; whether TRBD2, the table's D call, matches the DNA was not checked. TRBV21-1 is designated a pseudogene. The CDR3 is 21 amino acids in total, end residues counted. The CDR3 loop reads CASSKVGQGSSGSTGPGELFF.

This clone was observed a single time. The chain joins TRBV5-1 to TRBJ1-4; D is unresolved. V shed 5 bases and J shed 5 bases, with 13 bases lying between them. Germline V gene sequence: CDR1 SGHRS, CDR2 YFSETQ. The CDR3 sequence is 14 residues long. The CDR3 nucleotides are TGCGCCAGCAGTTTAAACCTCGGGAATGAAAAACTGTTTTTT. Amino acid sequence: CASSLNLGNEKLFF.

The chain combines TRBV7-2 with TRBJ2-4; 9 bases map to TRBD1. The V gene's germline CDR1 is SGHTA and CDR2 FQGNSA. J was trimmed by 0 bases and V by 3 bases; bases with no gene match: 3. The CDR3 sequence is 16 residues long. The CDR3: CASSLNRGQAKNIQYF. The CDR3, as DNA: TGTGCCAGCAGCTTGAACAGGGGGCAAGCCAAAAACATTCAGTACTTC.

The chain carries TRBV19 and TRBJ2-7; TRBD1 aligns across 9 bases. Germline CDR1 and CDR2: LNHDA and SQIVND (reference sequence). The V gene end was trimmed by 4 bases and the J gene end by 9 bases; junction bases not matched to a gene: 10. This CDR3 has 14 residues. CDR3 loop: CASSTGTGRIGQYF. Written as DNA, the CDR3 is TGTGCCAGTAGTACCGGGACAGGGAGAATCGGGCAGTACTTC.

There are a few counts of this clone. V and J are TRBV28 and TRBJ1-5; D gene ambiguous. There are 16 residues in the CDR3. V lost 3 bases, J lost 6 bases, and 18 bases lay in between. Germline V lookup: CDR1 MDHEN, CDR2 SYDVKM. CDR3 amino acids: CASSFGVQQRSQPQHF. CDR3 sequence (DNA): TGTGCCAGCAGTTTCGGGGTGCAACAGAGGAGTCAGCCCCAGCATTTT.

The chain joins TRBV5-1 to TRBJ2-7, with 9 bases aligning to TRBD1. The CDR3 sequence is 14 residues long. J gave up 2 bases and V 4 bases, and 4 bases lay outside the gene matches. Germline CDR1 SGHRS, CDR2 YFSETQ. This chain's CDR3 is CASSTRQGAYEQYF. Written as DNA, the CDR3 is TGCGCCAGCAGCACACGACAGGGGGCCTACGAGCAGTACTTC.

The chain joins TRBV28 to TRBJ1-1; D gene unclear. The CDR3 is 11 amino acids. Trimming pared 7 bases from V and 7 bases from J, leaving 10 bases between. Germline V gene sequence: CDR1 MDHEN, CDR2 SYDVKM. In DNA form, the CDR3 reads TGTGCCAGCACCTCCTTTCGTGAAGCTTTCTTT. Translating it yields CASTSFREAFF. Using reference TRBV28 and TRBJ1-1 for the parts outside the CDR3, the full variable domain is DVKVTQSSRYLVKRTGEKVFLECVQDMDHENMFWYRQDPGLGLRLIYFSYDVKMKEKGDIPEGYSVSREKKERFSLILESASTNQTSMYLCASTSFREAFFGQGTRLTVV.

V usage is TRBV7-3 and J usage is TRBJ1-5; possible D gene TRBD1, 6 bases. V was trimmed by 1 base and J by 1 base, leaving 17 bases between them. The CDR3 extends over 18 amino acids. Germline-derived CDR1 and CDR2 are SGHTA and FQGTGA. In nucleotides, the CDR3 is TGTGCCAGCAGCTTAAGGGGATCGGGTGGACAGAGCAATCAGCCCCAGCATTTT. It codes for CASSLRGSGGQSNQPQHF. The variable domain in full, completed from reference TRBV7-3 and TRBJ1-5, reads GAGVSQTPSNKVTEKGKYVELRCDPISGHTALYWYRQSLGQGPEFLIYFQGTGAADDSGLPNDRFFAVRPEGSVSTLKIQRTERGDSAVYLCASSLRGSGGQSNQPQHFGDGTRLSIL.

This chain connects TRBV30 to TRBJ1-4; 8 bases are a match to TRBD1. The CDR3 covers 13 residues. Germline V gives CDR1 GTSNPN, CDR2 SVGIG (reference sequence). Unmatched junction bases numbered 3, after V lost 4 bases and J lost 5 bases. CDR3 in DNA: TGTGCCTGGACTCGGACAGGGAATGAAAAACTGTTTTTT. This encodes CAWTRTGNEKLFF.

This rearrangement joins TRBV7-3 to TRBJ2-3; D is unresolved. This CDR3 contains 14 residues. V was pared by 0 bases and J by 0 bases, with 4 bases between. Germline V gives CDR1 SGHTA, CDR2 FQGTGA. CDR3: CASSLTQSTDTQYF. Written as DNA, the CDR3 is TGTGCCAGCAGCTTAACCCAAAGCACAGATACGCAGTATTTT. Together with reference TRBV7-3 and TRBJ2-3, the CDR3 gives the full variable domain: GAGVSQTPSNKVTEKGKYVELRCDPISGHTALYWYRQSLGQGPEFLIYFQGTGAADDSGLPNDRFFAVRPEGSVSTLKIQRTERGDSAVYLCASSLTQSTDTQYFGPGTRLTVL.

The table lists this clone with a few counts. The chain carries TRBV4-1 and TRBJ2-7, with 7 bases identical to TRBD2. CDR1 is MGHRA and CDR2 is YSYEKL in the germline V gene. CDR3 size: 13 residues. With 2 bases clipped from V and 3 bases from J, the junction kept 1 base outside the gene matches. The CDR3 here is CASSQTSVYEQYF. For the CDR3, the DNA is TGCGCCAGCAGCCAAACTAGCGTCTACGAGCAGTACTTC.

J is TRBJ2-3 and V is TRBV18; D is perhaps TRBD1 (6 bases). This CDR3 contains 14 residues. Germline V gives CDR1 KGHSH, CDR2 LQKENI. V lost 3 bases, J lost 2 bases, and 9 bases lay in between. The CDR3 reads CASSPWDITDTQYF. CDR3 bases: TGTGCCAGCTCACCTTGGGACATCACAGATACGCAGTATTTT.

This chain connects TRBV4-3 to TRBJ1-1, with D unclear. Looked up from germline, CDR1 is LGHNA and CDR2 is YSLEER. There are 13 residues in the CDR3. Trimming shortened V by 4 bases and J by 3 bases, and 9 bases separated the two germline ends. The CDR3 region has the DNA TGCGCCAGCAGCCTAGAGAGGGACACTGAAGCTTTCTTT. Its translation: CASSLERDTEAFF.

This chain joins TRBV3-1 (or the pseudogene TRBV3-2) and TRBJ2-7; TRBD1 agrees at 8 bases. This CDR3 contains 13 residues. With 6 bases clipped from V and 1 base from J, the junction kept 2 bases outside the gene matches. CDR1 is LGHDT and CDR2 is YNNKEL in the germline V gene (reference sequence). The CDR3 region has the DNA TGTGCCAGCAGGGACAGGGAGTCCTACGAGCAGTACTTC. It yields the protein CASRDRESYEQYF.

The J gene is TRBJ2-1, the V gene TRBV3-1 (or the pseudogene TRBV3-2), with 14 bases fitting TRBD2. V shed 4 bases and J 10 bases; nucleotides not matched to a gene: 6. This CDR3 contains 15 residues. Per the germline V gene, CDR1 is LGHDT and CDR2 is YNNKEL (reference sequence). The CDR3 coding sequence is TGTGCCAGCAGCCGAGGGACTAGCGGGAGCCCCGAGCAGTTCTTC. Protein: CASSRGTSGSPEQFF.

V and J are TRBV2 and TRBJ2-7; D remains ambiguous. This CDR3 region has 14 residues. Germline CDR1 reads SNHLY; CDR2 reads FYNNEI. Trimming removed 1 base at V and 1 base at J, with 8 bases between. The CDR3 region has the DNA TGTGCCAGCAGTGAAGGTCCGTTATCCTACGAGCAGTACTTC. Encoded protein: CASSEGPLSYEQYF.

The rearrangement joins TRBV28 to TRBJ1-2, with D hard to call. The CDR3 length is 15 residues. V was trimmed by 5 bases and J by 2 bases, leaving 15 bases between them. CDR1 is MDHEN, CDR2 SYDVKM, per germline. The CDR3 reads CASSQPWGGNYGYTF. The CDR3 region has the DNA TGTGCCAGCAGTCAACCTTGGGGAGGGAACTATGGCTACACCTTC.

The chain has TRBV5-6 and TRBJ2-1, with TRBD2 matching 7 bases. This CDR3 is built from 15 residues. Trimming removed 2 bases from V and 4 bases from J; junction bases left unmatched: 6. Germline lookup yields CDR1 SGHDT and CDR2 YYEEEE. DNA for the CDR3: TGTGCCAGCAGCTTTTTAACGGGGGGATACAATGAGCAGTTCTTC. Translating gives CASSFLTGGYNEQFF.